This passage covers 12 T cell receptor beta chains from one sample sequenced in a study of cytomegalovirus exposure and HLA in healthy donors. The PCR was carried out with 60 Vbeta primers and 13 Jbeta primers. TCRdb's table, derived via immunoSEQ multiplex PCR, lists solely in-frame clones and lacks some. The sample has 130,000 to 150,000 clones, approximately 80% seen once. The sample taken for sequencing was PBMCs. These receptors originate from a male donor in good health and CMV-seropositive.

The chain employs TRBV28 and TRBJ2-7; TRBD2 matches at 13 bases. Germline loops: CDR1 MDHEN, CDR2 SYDVKM. Trimming took 6 bases from V and 5 from J; bases not matched to a gene: 4. The CDR3 has 14 residues. The CDR3 nucleotides are TGTGCCAGCAGCGAGGGGACTAGCGGGAACGAGCAGTACTTC. Its protein product is CASSEGTSGNEQYF.

V gene TRBV7-8 combines with J gene TRBJ2-7; D might be TRBD1 (6 bases). Trimming stripped 3 bases from V and 2 bases from J, with 11 bases between. Germline V gene lookup returns CDR1 SGHVS and CDR2 FQNEAQ. The CDR3 is 14 amino acids. This chain's CDR3 is CASSFNQGTYEQYF. In DNA form, the CDR3 reads TGTGCCAGCAGCTTTAATCAGGGGACCTACGAGCAGTACTTC.

This rearrangement joins TRBV5-1 to TRBJ2-7, with 13 bases lining up with TRBD2. The CDR3 runs to 16 residues. Germline loops: CDR1 SGHRS, CDR2 YFSETQ. V was clipped by 4 bases and J by 4 bases; unmatched bases: 8. The CDR3 region is CASSETSGGAVYEQYF. For the CDR3, the DNA is TGCGCCAGCAGCGAAACTAGCGGGGGGGCGGTATACGAGCAGTACTTC. Supplemented by reference TRBV5-1 and TRBJ2-7, the full variable domain reads KAGVTQTPRYLIKTRGQQVTLSCSPISGHRSVSWYQQTPGQGLQFLFEYFSETQRNKGNFPGRFSGRQFSNSRSEMNVSTLELGDSALYLCASSETSGGAVYEQYFGPGTRLTVT.

The chain combines TRBV6-6 with TRBJ2-3, with 8 bases matching TRBD2. This CDR3 is 16 amino acids long. The V gene end was trimmed by 8 bases and the J gene end by 3 bases; junction bases not matched to a gene: 13. The germline gives CDR1 MNHNY, CDR2 SVGAGI (reference sequence). The CDR3 protein is CASERAGGVDTDTQYF. CDR3 sequence (DNA): TGTGCCAGCGAAAGGGCGGGGGGAGTAGATACAGATACGCAGTATTTT.

The V and J genes are TRBV2 and TRBJ2-7; the match to TRBD2 covers 13 bases. The germline V gene has CDR1 SNHLY and CDR2 FYNNEI. This CDR3 spans 15 amino acids. The junction had 9 bases not matched to a gene; V was cut back by 6 bases and J by 7 bases. For the CDR3, the DNA is TGTGCCAGCAGCGAAACTAGCGGGAGGGCAAAAGAGCAGTACTTC. Protein sequence: CASSETSGRAKEQYF.

Only a few counts were recorded for this clone. The rearrangement joins TRBV9 to TRBJ2-5, with a possible D match to TRBD2 (5 bases). The J call may be incorrect, as the DNA end agrees better with TRBJ2-7. Germline loops: CDR1 SGDLS, CDR2 YYNGEE. This CDR3 spans 14 amino acids. DNA of the CDR3: TGTGCCAGCAGCGTAGATGAGGGTACCTACGAGCAGTACTTC. Translated, it gives CASSVDEGTYEQYF.

This chain joins TRBV7-8 and TRBJ2-3, with 10 bases fitting TRBD2. V trimming: 1 base; J trimming: 2 bases; junction bases outside the gene matches: 3. The germline V gene encodes CDR1 SGHVS and CDR2 FQNEAQ. CDR3 length: 16 residues. CDR3 DNA: TGTGCCAGCAGCTTAGGCCTAGCGGGAGCCACAGATACGCAGTATTTT. This sequence encodes CASSLGLAGATDTQYF.

This clone was detected a few times. The genes are TRBV5-1 and TRBJ1-2, with TRBD1 as a possible D gene (6 bases). Per germline, CDR1 SGHRS and CDR2 YFSETQ. This CDR3 region has 16 residues. Between the trimmed V and J ends, which lost 0 bases and 7 bases, there was a span of 19 bases. The CDR3 reads CASSLATKTGMGGYTF. For the CDR3, the DNA is TGCGCCAGCAGCTTGGCCACTAAAACAGGGATGGGTGGCTACACCTTC.

The V and J genes are TRBV7-2 and TRBJ2-3, with 9 bases identical to TRBD2. Trimming took 5 bases from V and 5 from J; bases not matched to a gene: 5. CDR1 and CDR2 from the germline V gene are SGHTA and FQGNSA. The CDR3 covers 14 residues. CDR3 loop: CASSLGLALDTQYF. Written as DNA, the CDR3 is TGTGCCAGCAGCCTGGGACTAGCTTTAGATACGCAGTATTTT.

The gene calls are TRBV7-3 and TRBJ2-1; 14 nucleotides align to TRBD2. Germline V CDR1 and CDR2: SGHTA, FQGTGA. The CDR3 is 14 residues long. V lost 3 bases and J lost 13; bases outside the gene matches: 5. CDR3: CASSLGTSGSVQFF. As DNA, the CDR3 is TGTGCCAGCAGCTTGGGGACTAGCGGGAGCGTTCAGTTCTTC. The full variable domain, completed using reference TRBV7-3 and TRBJ2-1, is GAGVSQTPSNKVTEKGKYVELRCDPISGHTALYWYRQSLGQGPEFLIYFQGTGAADDSGLPNDRFFAVRPEGSVSTLKIQRTERGDSAVYLCASSLGTSGSVQFFGPGTRLTVL.

CDR3 region: CASSHTKDRGAFF. The CDR3 DNA reads as TGTGCCAGCTCACACACTAAGGACAGGGGAGCTTTCTTT. The chain joins TRBV18 to TRBJ1-1, with 9 bases aligning to TRBD1. Germline V gene sequence: CDR1 KGHSH, CDR2 LQKENI. Trimming removed 4 bases from V and 10 bases from J; junction bases left unmatched: 7. This CDR3 region has 13 residues.

J is TRBJ2-6 and V is TRBV2, with a tentative D call TRBD2 (5 bases). The V end lost 4 bases, the J end lost 2 bases, and 15 bases lay between the germline ends. Germline V lookup: CDR1 SNHLY, CDR2 FYNNEI. The CDR3 contains 17 residues. The CDR3 DNA follows: TGTGCCAGCAGTGTACGAGGGAAAGAAGCTGGGGCCAACGTCCTGACTTTC. It translates to CASSVRGKEAGANVLTF.